A selection of T cell receptor beta chains follows, all from one sample in a study of a mutant IDH1 vaccine in newly diagnosed glioma. No cognate antigen is known for these TCRs. Profiling relied on immunoSEQ multiplex PCR, and the TCRdb table lists in-frame clones only, not all of them. The sample records tens of thousands of clones, about 90% being singletons. The specimen comprised PBMCs, sampled from a glioma patient whose treatment included an IDH1 peptide vaccine. Every receptor here comes from a middle-aged man with glioma. The CDR3 runs from the conserved cysteine through the conserved F or W. The D gene is left open where the match is weak. Rows give clone size only sometimes, using once, few, many, or a class for an expanded clone.

once	TRBD1	TRBV6-6	TRBJ1-2	TGTGCCAGCACGAAGACAGGGGGCCGCTATGGCTACACCTTC	CASTKTGGRYGYTF
NA	TRBD2	TRBV5-1	TRBJ2-3	TGCGCCAGCAGCTTGGCCGGGACTAGGGTTATCCATACGCAGTATTTT	CASSLAGTRVIHTQYF
NA	TRBD2	TRBV15	TRBJ2-5	TGTGCCACCAGCAGAGATGCGGGAGGAGAGACCCAGTACTTC	CATSRDAGGETQYF
NA	TRBD2	TRBV6-5	TRBJ2-7	TGTGCCAGCAGGCGAGCGGGAGAAGGAAGCGAGCAGTACTTC	CASRRAGEGSEQYF
NA	NA	TRBV7-9	TRBJ2-7	TGTGCCAGCAGCCCGCGAAGTGTCGGGGCACACGAGCAGTACTTC	CASSPRSVGAHEQYF
NA	TRBD1	TRBV6-5	TRBJ1-2	TGTGCCAGCAGCTCGGGACAGGCTAACTATGGCTACACCTTC	CASSSGQANYGYTF
NA	NA	TRBV9	TRBJ1-3	TGTGCCAGCAGCGTAGGCGGGAATCGTGGAAACACCATATATTTT	CASSVGGNRGNTIYF
NA	TRBD1	TRBV9	TRBJ1-1	TGTGCCTTACCGGACAGGGGGACTGAAGCTTTCTTT	CALPDRGTEAFF
NA	NA	TRBV15	TRBJ2-2	TGTGCCACCAGCAGAGATCGGGCAGCCGAACGGACCGGGGAGCTGTTTTTT	CATSRDRAAERTGELFF
NA	NA	TRBV4-1	TRBJ2-3	TGCGCCAGCAGCCAAGATCCCCCCGGGATCGATACGCAGTATTTT	CASSQDPPGIDTQYF
NA	TRBD1	TRBV28	TRBJ1-1	TGTGCCAGCAGTTCCCTCTATGACAGGGGGCAGTTCAGGAACACTGAAGCTTTCTTT	CASSSLYDRGQFRNTEAFF
NA	NA	TRBV28	TRBJ1-1	TGTGCCAGCAGTTTAGCTTCGATGAACACTGAAGCTTTCTTT	CASSLASMNTEAFF
NA	NA	TRBV5-1	TRBJ1-2	TGCGCCAGCAGCCCCAGCCTGGCAGGTCGCGTCTACACCTTC	CASSPSLAGRVYTF
NA	TRBD2	TRBV7-2	TRBJ2-7	TGTGCCAGCAGCTTAGGGGGAGGGCCGTCCGAGCAGTACTTC	CASSLGGGPSEQYF
NA	NA	TRBV19	TRBJ2-6	TGTGCCACCAGAACAGGTGGGGCCAACGTCCTGACTTTC	CATRTGGANVLTF
NA	NA	TRBV19	TRBJ2-1	TGTGCCAGTAGTATCCAGGGTCTCAATGAGCAGTTCTTC	CASSIQGLNEQFF
NA	NA	TRBV6-1	TRBJ1-2	TGTGCCAGCAGTGAAATCGGGGATGGCTACACCTTC	CASSEIGDGYTF
NA	TRBD1	TRBV27	TRBJ2-7	TGTGCCAGCAGGAGGACAGGGGGAGGCTACGAGCAGTACTTC	CASRRTGGGYEQYF
NA	NA	TRBV27	TRBJ2-2	TGTGCCAGCATCGAGCAGAACACCGGGGAGCTGTTTTTT	CASIEQNTGELFF
NA	NA	TRBV5-1	TRBJ1-1	TGCGCCAGCACCGATCGCACTGAAGCTTTCTTT	CASTDRTEAFF
NA	NA	TRBV25-1	TRBJ1-2	TGTGCCAGCAGTGATCGACAACGAGGCTATGGCTACACCTTC	CASSDRQRGYGYTF
NA	TRBD1	TRBV2	TRBJ2-7	TGTGCCAGCGCAAGACAGGGTAGGACCTACGAGCAGTACTTC	CASARQGRTYEQYF
NA	NA	TRBV19	TRBJ2-6	TGTGCCAGTACCAAAGGGGGGGGTTCTGGGGCCAACGTCCTGACTTTC	CASTKGGGSGANVLTF
NA	NA	TRBV7-2	TRBJ2-7	TGTGCCAGCAGCTTAGCTTCAGGGATCGAGGGGACTCCCTACGAGCAGTACTTC	CASSLASGIEGTPYEQYF
NA	NA	TRBV14	TRBJ1-1	TGTGCCAGCCTAAAGAACGAAGCTGAAGCTTTCTTT	CASLKNEAEAFF
NA	TRBD2	TRBV7-3	TRBJ2-3	TGTGCCAGCAGCTTAACGGGCGGGAGTGGGACAGATACGCAGTATTTT	CASSLTGGSGTDTQYF
NA	NA	TRBV15	TRBJ2-2	TGTGCCACCAGAAGTGAGACGCCCAACACCGGGGAGCTGTTTTTT	CATRSETPNTGELFF
NA	TRBD2	TRBV27	TRBJ2-1	TGTGCCAGCCTTACGGGAGGGGCCTACAATGAGCAGTTCTTC	CASLTGGAYNEQFF
NA	NA	TRBV12-2	TRBJ1-4	TGTGCAAGTCGCTTAAATGGACAGGATGAAAAACTGTTTTTT	CASRLNGQDEKLFF
NA	NA	TRBV5-5	TRBJ1-2	TGTGCCAGCAGCTTGGAGGTTGATCGGCCGGGCTACACCTTC	CASSLEVDRPGYTF
once	NA	TRBV7-9	TRBJ1-5	TGTGCCAGCAGCCCAGGGGTCTGGGGCAATCAGCCCCAGCATTTT	CASSPGVWGNQPQHF
NA	NA	TRBV4-2	TRBJ2-2	TGTGCCAGCACCTCCCATACTTCGGGAGCCGGGGAGCTGTTTTTT	CASTSHTSGAGELFF
NA	NA	TRBV29-1	TRBJ1-1	TGCAGCGTTGTAGGCCTGACAGGGAACACTGAAGCTTTCTTT	CSVVGLTGNTEAFF
NA	TRBD2	TRBV27	TRBJ2-1	TGTGCCAGCAGTTTATCATCTCTAGCGGACTACAATGAGCAGTTCTTC	CASSLSSLADYNEQFF
NA	NA	TRBV7-2	TRBJ1-1	TGTGCCAGCAGCGACTTGGGGGGGTTATACACTGAAGCTTTCTTT	CASSDLGGLYTEAFF
NA	TRBD2	TRBV10-3	TRBJ2-1	TGTGCCACCACTGGAATCGGGACTAGCCTCCGGAATGAGCAGTTCTTC	CATTGIGTSLRNEQFF
NA	NA	TRBV18	TRBJ1-5	TGTGCCAGCTCTTGGGATAGCAATCAGCCCCAGCATTTT	CASSWDSNQPQHF
NA	NA	TRBV6-5	TRBJ2-7	TGTGCCAGCAAAGGGGGGGGCATAGAGCAGTACTTC	CASKGGGIEQYF
NA	NA	TRBV4-2	TRBJ1-2	TGTGCCAGCAGCCAAGCTTCGGGGTTCTATGGCTACACCTTC	CASSQASGFYGYTF
few	NA	TRBV7-8	TRBJ1-2	TGTGCCAGCAGCGTAACACAGGGTCAGGATGGCTACACCTTC	CASSVTQGQDGYTF
once	NA	TRBV5-1	TRBJ2-3	TGCGCCAGCAGCCAGGGCCTCACAGATACGCAGTATTTT	CASSQGLTDTQYF